This TCR beta chain was identified in a study of CD8 T cells in ankylosing spondylitis. TCRdb analysed the 5' RACE reads with MiXCR anew, one entry per CDR3 protein. The sample yields some 800,000 distinct CDR3 sequences, approximately 12% seen once. With 4 bases clipped from V and 9 bases from J, the junction kept 12 bases outside the gene matches. There are 14 residues in the CDR3. Looked up from germline, CDR1 is DFQATT and CDR2 is SNEGSKA (reference sequence). Overall study results and limits: Among TCR beta sequences, a motif of under 10 highly homologous variants appeared characteristic of ankylosing spondylitis blood. Significant enrichment of disease-linked clones was reportedly seen in matched ankylosing spondylitis synovial fluid.

Comment on this clonotype: Antigen: not known.

The sequence was obtained from a male donor with ankylosing spondylitis. Sequenced: blood, either unsorted or a sorted T cell fraction (not recorded which). This sequence joins TRBV20-1 and TRBJ1-3; 7 nucleotides line up with TRBD1. Here the CDR3 reads CSAMKTGSGGTIYF. In nucleotides, the CDR3 is TGCAGTGCTATGAAGACAGGGTCTGGAGGCACCATATATTTT.